This T cell receptor beta chain was retrieved from a study of blood T cell repertoires in COVID-19. For the study at large: PBMCs, B-cell-depleted T cells, or T cells were the source of the cDNA or gDNA that made up the material.

Participants were aged roughly 18 to 90 years, lived in about two dozen US areas, and enrolled virtually. Two consecutive negative NP/OP PCR tests, clearance, or resolved symptoms defined Cohort 3 recovery. Here immunoSEQ multiplex PCR was the method, and the copy in TCRdb shows in-frame clones only, minus some. The table lists approximately 300,000 clones, approximately 83% of them singletons, with roughly 4% in the top ten. CDR1 is MNHEY, CDR2 SVGAGI, per germline. The CDR3 has 15 residues. Trimming left V 4 bases short and J 6 bases short, with 18 bases between. The chain joins TRBV6-5 to TRBJ1-1; D gene ambiguous. The source of this sequence is a woman younger than 45 who had recovered from COVID-19. Material: PBMCs or T cells enriched from blood (not recorded which). CDR3 coding DNA: TGTGCCAGCAGTTCCCCTCCCCAGGATGTCTCTGAAGCTTTCTTT. It yields the protein CASSSPPQDVSEAFF.